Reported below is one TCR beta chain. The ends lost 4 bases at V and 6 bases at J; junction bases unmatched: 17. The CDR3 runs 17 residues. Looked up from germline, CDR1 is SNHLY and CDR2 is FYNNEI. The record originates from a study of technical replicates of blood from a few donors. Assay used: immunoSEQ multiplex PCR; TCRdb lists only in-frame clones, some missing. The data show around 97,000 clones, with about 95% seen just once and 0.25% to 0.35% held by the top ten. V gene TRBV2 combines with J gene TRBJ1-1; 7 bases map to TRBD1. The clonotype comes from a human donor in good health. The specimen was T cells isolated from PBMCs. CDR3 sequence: CASSATQMPTGDPEAFF. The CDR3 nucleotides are TGTGCCAGCAGTGCCACCCAGATGCCCACAGGGGACCCTGAAGCTTTCTTT.